Shown below are 8 T cell receptor beta chains from a single sample sequenced in a study of shared clonotypes between healthy human individuals. Data came from immunoSEQ multiplex PCR; TCRdb stores just in-frame clones and leaves some out. Among roughly 2 million clones listed, roughly 94% were seen once. The naive CD8 fraction comprised CD45RO-negative cells positively selected for CCR7 and excluded terminally differentiated effector memory CD45RA+ cells. Specimen: naive CD8+ T cells sorted from blood. Receptor source: a man younger than 35 in good health.

The chain has TRBV2 and TRBJ2-7; no reliable D call. Germline V gene sequence: CDR1 SNHLY, CDR2 FYNNEI. The CDR3 is 12 residues long. V lost 6 bases to trimming and J lost 8 bases, with 14 bases between them. The CDR3 loop is CASSDRHKQQYF. The CDR3 DNA follows: TGTGCCAGCAGCGATAGACACAAGCAGCAGTACTTC.

The CDR3 region has the DNA TGTGCCAGCAGCTTAGCTATGGGGACAGGGGAGGGGGAGACCCAGTACTTC. Translated, it gives CASSLAMGTGEGETQYF. The gene calls are TRBV11-2 and TRBJ2-5; 10 bases map to TRBD1. This CDR3 is built from 17 residues. Germline values: CDR1 SGHAT, CDR2 FQNNGV. V lost 1 base and J lost 5; bases outside the gene matches: 10. The full variable domain, in which reference TRBV11-2 and TRBJ2-5 provide the parts outside the CDR3, is EAGVAQSPRYKIIEKRQSVAFWCNPISGHATLYWYQQILGQGPKLLIQFQNNGVVDDSQLPKDRFSAERLKGVDSTLKIQPAKLEDSAVYLCASSLAMGTGEGETQYFGPGTRLLVL.

The chain employs TRBV29-1 and TRBJ1-2; D gene uncertain. There are 12 residues in the CDR3. Between the trimmed V and J ends, which lost 4 bases and 0 bases, there was a span of 6 bases. Per germline, CDR1 SQVTM and CDR2 ANQGSEA. The CDR3, as DNA: TGCAGCGTTGGCGGGGCTAACTATGGCTACACCTTC. The encoded protein is CSVGGANYGYTF.

The V and J genes are TRBV5-6 and TRBJ2-3; 8 nucleotides agree with TRBD2. V shed 1 base and J 4 bases; nucleotides not matched to a gene: 8. This CDR3 region has 16 residues. Germline CDR1 is SGHDT and CDR2 is YYEEEE. CDR3 in DNA: TGTGCCAGCAGCTTGTATCTAGCGGGCCTCGCAGATACGCAGTATTTT. Translation: CASSLYLAGLADTQYF.

This sequence joins TRBV2 and TRBJ1-2; no firm D call. Germline CDR1 is SNHLY and CDR2 is FYNNEI. The ends were cut back, 8 bases at V and 4 bases at J, with 14 bases in the middle. The CDR3 runs 13 residues. The CDR3 bases are TGTGCCAGCGAGTCCGTAGAAGGCTATGGCTACACCTTC. Residues: CASESVEGYGYTF.

The V and J genes are TRBV6-5 and TRBJ1-1; 8 bases line up with TRBD1. The trim removed 6 bases at V and 5 bases at J, leaving 8 bases unmatched. Germline-derived CDR1 and CDR2 are MNHEY and SVGAGI. CDR3 length equals 14 residues. The CDR3 sequence: CASRATGEGTEAFF. The DNA for the CDR3 is TGTGCCAGCAGAGCGACAGGGGAGGGGACTGAAGCTTTCTTT.

Turning to this clone: The same CDR3 arises from other DNA sequences in this sample as well. V and J are TRBV27 and TRBJ2-7; 8 nucleotides line up with TRBD1. Germline V gene data show CDR1 as MNHEY and CDR2 as SMNVEV (reference sequence). The length of the CDR3 is 14 residues. Germline trimming cut 2 bases from V and 4 bases from J; bases unmatched to any gene: 4. The CDR3 DNA reads as TGTGCCAGCAGTTTACGGGACAGGAGTTACGAGCAGTACTTC. It translates to CASSLRDRSYEQYF.

On this clone itself: Distinct nucleotide sequences in the sample also encode this CDR3. The chain uses TRBV5-4 and TRBJ1-2; 8 bases line up with TRBD1. Germline CDR1 SGHNT, CDR2 YYREEE (reference sequence). The CDR3 loop spans 14 amino acids. V lost 1 base, J lost 2 bases, and 1 base stayed unmatched. CDR3 DNA: TGTGCCAGCAGCTTGCAGGGGGCAAACTATGGCTACACCTTC. Translation: CASSLQGANYGYTF.